This TCR beta chain stems from a study of blood T cells in healthy people across ages. Whole-study findings and limits: One million T cells yielded diversity estimates that were considered underestimates.

The authors drew around 11 milliliters of peripheral blood from each donor. Comment on this clonotype: Its antigen is as yet unknown.

This CDR3 contains 16 residues. Germline V gene sequence: CDR1 LNHNV, CDR2 YYDKDF (reference sequence). V dropped 4 bases and J dropped 2 bases, with 16 bases sitting between them. Together with a sample-barcoded 5' primer, a J-beta primer mix was included in a second PCR lasting roughly 6 to 12 cycles. TCRdb ran MiXCR on the 5' RACE reads and lists one entry per CDR3 protein. The sample yields 1.5 million to 2 million distinct CDR3 sequences, roughly 52% seen once. The rearrangement links TRBV15 to TRBJ2-3, with D perhaps TRBD1 or TRBD2 (5 bases each). The sequenced sample was blood. This receptor was identified in a woman aged 40 to 55 in good health. The CDR3 here is CATSNTREGPTDTQYF. Here the CDR3 DNA reads TGTGCCACCAGCAATACCAGAGAGGGACCCACAGATACGCAGTATTTT. The whole variable domain, filled in from reference TRBV15 and TRBJ2-3, reads DAMVIQNPRYQVTQFGKPVTLSCSQTLNHNVMYWYQQKSSQAPKLLFHYYDKDFNNEADTPDNFQSRRPNTSFCFLDIRSPGLGDTAMYLCATSNTREGPTDTQYFGPGTRLTVL.